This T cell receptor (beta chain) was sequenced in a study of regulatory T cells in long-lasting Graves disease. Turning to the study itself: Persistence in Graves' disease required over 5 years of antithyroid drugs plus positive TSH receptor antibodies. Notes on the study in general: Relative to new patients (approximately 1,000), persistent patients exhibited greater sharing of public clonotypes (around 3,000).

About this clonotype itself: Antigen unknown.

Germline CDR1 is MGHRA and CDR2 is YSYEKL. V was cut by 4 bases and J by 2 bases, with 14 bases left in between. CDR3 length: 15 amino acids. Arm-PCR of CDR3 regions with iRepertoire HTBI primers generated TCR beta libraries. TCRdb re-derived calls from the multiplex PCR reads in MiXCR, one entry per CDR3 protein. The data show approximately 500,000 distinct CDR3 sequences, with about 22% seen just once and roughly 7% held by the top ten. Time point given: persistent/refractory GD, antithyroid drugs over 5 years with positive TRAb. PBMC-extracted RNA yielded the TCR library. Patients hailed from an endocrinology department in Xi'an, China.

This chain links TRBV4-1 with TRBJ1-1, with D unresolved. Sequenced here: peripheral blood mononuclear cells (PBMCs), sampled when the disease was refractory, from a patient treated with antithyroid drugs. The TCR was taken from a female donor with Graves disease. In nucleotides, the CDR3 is TGCGCCAGCAGCCGACCCGGACCGTCAAACACTGAAGCTTTCTTT. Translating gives CASSRPGPSNTEAFF.